A single sample gave rise to the 15 T cell receptor beta chains below, sequenced in a study of OX40 agonist ivuxolimab in advanced cancers. Measured with immunoSEQ multiplex PCR; TCRdb has only the in-frame clones, and not every one. Of some 59,000 clones in the sample, roughly 90% were seen once. The source was CD4+ or CD8+ T cells sorted from blood, collected in a trial of the OX40 agonist ivuxolimab. The receptor set was obtained from an adult with an advanced solid tumor such as melanoma, head and neck, liver or kidney cancer.

This rearrangement joins TRBV9 to TRBJ1-4, with D hard to call. Germline V gene sequence: CDR1 SGDLS, CDR2 YYNGEE. Trimming cost V 0 bases and J 4 bases, with 13 bases left between them. The CDR3 contains 16 residues. The CDR3 DNA reads as TGTGCCAGCAGCGTAGAGGATCGTGGGGTTAATGAAAAACTGTTTTTT. Amino acid sequence: CASSVEDRGVNEKLFF.

This chain uses TRBV7-3 with TRBJ1-2; D not certain. The CDR3 runs 16 residues. Looked up from germline, CDR1 is SGHTA and CDR2 is FQGTGA. Trimming removed 0 bases from V and 4 bases from J, with 15 bases in between. CDR3 loop: CASSLTSVSGAYGYTF. The CDR3 nucleotides read TGTGCCAGCAGCTTAACTTCGGTTTCCGGCGCCTATGGCTACACCTTC.

V gene TRBV19 combines with J gene TRBJ1-1; D may be TRBD1 (6 bases). Trimming shortened V by 1 base and J by 6 bases, and 12 bases separated the two germline ends. Germline V lookup: CDR1 LNHDA, CDR2 SQIVND (reference sequence). The CDR3 extends over 14 amino acids. The CDR3 nucleotides are TGTGCCAGTAGTATAGTCCCAGGACAGCCTGAAGCTTTCTTT. This gives the protein CASSIVPGQPEAFF. The full variable domain, with the rest looked up from reference TRBV19 and TRBJ1-1, is DGGITQSPKYLFRKEGQNVTLSCEQNLNHDAMYWYRQDPGQGLRLIYYSQIVNDFQKGDIAEGYSVSREKKESFPLTVTSAQKNPTAFYLCASSIVPGQPEAFFGQGTRLTVV.

This chain uses TRBV2 with TRBJ1-6; D is ambiguous. CDR1 and CDR2 (germline): SNHLY, FYNNEI. The length of the CDR3 is 12 residues. Trimming took 6 bases from V and 7 from J, leaving 7 bases between them. The CDR3 nucleotides are TGTGCCAGCAGCGCGACAAATTCACCCCTCCACTTT. Residues: CASSATNSPLHF. The variable domain in full, with the rest retrieved from reference TRBV2 and TRBJ1-6, is EPEVTQTPSHQVTQMGQEVILRCVPISNHLYFYWYRQILGQKVEFLVSFYNNEISEKSEIFDDQFSVERPDGSNFTLKIRSTKLEDSAMYFCASSATNSPLHFGNGTRLTVT.

A single count supports this clone. This rearrangement joins TRBV14 to TRBJ2-5, with no clear D. The CDR3 loop spans 15 amino acids. V was cut by 4 bases and J by 7 bases, with 19 bases left in between. The V gene's germline CDR1 is SGHDN and CDR2 FVKESK. This chain's CDR3 is CASSRAGVAGGTQYF. In DNA form, the CDR3 reads TGTGCCAGCAGCCGCGCAGGTGTCGCCGGCGGGACCCAGTACTTC.

The rearrangement uses TRBV2 and TRBJ1-5, with D maybe TRBD1 (5 bases). The germline V gene has CDR1 SNHLY and CDR2 FYNNEI. V was trimmed by 3 bases and J by 15 bases, leaving 15 bases between them. The CDR3 has 12 amino acids. CDR3 residues: CASSENGRESHF. CDR3 sequence (DNA): TGTGCCAGCAGTGAGAACGGCAGGGAGTCGCATTTT.

This chain links TRBV4-1 with TRBJ2-1; TRBD2 agrees at 8 bases. The V and J ends lost 0 bases and 3 bases, in that order; junction bases with no gene match: 4. The CDR3 is 16 amino acids. Germline V lookup: CDR1 MGHRA, CDR2 YSYEKL. CDR3: CASSQEGLGHYNEQFF. Here the CDR3 DNA reads TGCGCCAGCAGCCAAGAGGGACTAGGGCACTACAATGAGCAGTTCTTC.

The chain is built from TRBV28 and TRBJ2-5; D remains unclear. Germline values: CDR1 MDHEN, CDR2 SYDVKM. CDR3 length: 12 residues. Between the trimmed V and J ends, which lost 3 bases and 4 bases, there was a span of 6 bases. CDR3 nucleotide sequence: TGTGCCAGCAGTTTCGCAGGAGAGACCCAGTACTTC. This gives the protein CASSFAGETQYF.

This chain joins TRBV16 and TRBJ1-5; D not certain. CDR1 and CDR2 from the germline V gene are KGHSY and FQNENV. The ends were cut back, 1 base at V and 2 bases at J, with 9 bases in the middle. The length of the CDR3 is 15 residues. CDR3 nucleotide sequence: TGTGCCAGCAGCCAATACTCGCGAGGCAATCAGCCCCAGCATTTT. Translating gives CASSQYSRGNQPQHF.

This clone was counted once. J is TRBJ1-4 and V is TRBV19; 8 positions match TRBD1. V lost 4 bases and J lost 3; bases outside the gene matches: 1. The germline V gene has CDR1 LNHDA and CDR2 SQIVND (reference sequence). The CDR3 is 14 amino acids. Here the CDR3 DNA reads TGTGCCAGTAGTAGACAGGGGCCTAATGAAAAACTGTTTTTT. The encoded protein is CASSRQGPNEKLFF.

This clone was seen a single time. This rearrangement joins TRBV15 to TRBJ2-3; D is undetermined. V was trimmed by 0 bases and J by 7 bases, leaving 11 bases between them. Per germline, CDR1 LNHNV and CDR2 YYDKDF (reference sequence). The CDR3 runs to 14 residues. The CDR3 coding sequence is TGTGCCACCAGCAGAGATGATCCGGGCCATACGCAGTATTTT. Amino acids: CATSRDDPGHTQYF.

The gene calls are TRBV5-3 and TRBJ1-2; D perhaps matches TRBD1 (5 bases). TRBV5-3 is recorded as an ORF, its role being uncertain. Between the trimmed V and J ends, which lost 0 bases and 3 bases, there was a span of 12 bases. The CDR3 has 15 amino acids. In DNA, the CDR3 is TGTGCCAGAAGCTTGGTCGCTGGGGCGGACTATGGCTACACCTTC. Its translation: CARSLVAGADYGYTF.

This CDR3 reads CASSDTGVEQFF. The DNA for the CDR3 is TGCGCCAGCAGCGATACAGGGGTTGAGCAGTTCTTC. V is TRBV5-1 and J is TRBJ2-1, with TRBD1 identical over 7 bases. CDR1 and CDR2 (germline): SGHRS, YFSETQ. This CDR3 region has 12 residues. Trimming cost V 4 bases and J 9 bases; bases outside gene matches: 4.

DNA of the CDR3: TGTGCCAGCAGCTTAGACCATTACAGGGTCCGGACTGAAGCTTTCTTT. It codes for CASSLDHYRVRTEAFF. The rearrangement joins TRBV11-2 to TRBJ1-1; TRBD1 might be the D (6 bases). CDR1 and CDR2 from the germline V gene are SGHAT and FQNNGV. V gave up 0 bases and J gave up 5 bases, with 16 bases separating them. The CDR3 runs to 16 residues. Drawing the rest from reference TRBV11-2 and TRBJ1-1, the complete variable domain is EAGVAQSPRYKIIEKRQSVAFWCNPISGHATLYWYQQILGQGPKLLIQFQNNGVVDDSQLPKDRFSAERLKGVDSTLKIQPAKLEDSAVYLCASSLDHYRVRTEAFFGQGTRLTVV.

This clone is medium-sized (0.01 to 0.1%). The chain recombines TRBV19 with TRBJ1-5; maybe TRBD1 (6 bases). V shed 8 bases and J shed 7 bases, with 15 bases lying between them. The germline V gene has CDR1 LNHDA and CDR2 SQIVND (reference sequence). This CDR3 comprises 13 residues. The CDR3 reads CASSSGVRQPQHF. DNA of the CDR3: TGTGCCAGTTCCTCAGGGGTAAGGCAGCCCCAGCATTTT.